Reported below is one T cell receptor (beta chain). The antigen is unknown. One end of the junction varies from germline; a read error may be responsible. The entry originates in a study of read filtering for tumor transcriptome and immune sequencing. Study overall: DNase treatment preceded whole-transcriptome library preparation.

Study-level points and caveats: Sorted CD138-negative bone marrow cells were not purified T cells.

This library used roughly 430 ng RNA and molecular barcoded adaptors spanning alpha/delta and beta/gamma chains. Via MiXCR, TCRdb re-called the reads, giving one row per CDR3 protein. The profile shows approximately 23,000 distinct CDR3 sequences, less than 25% of them singletons. Germline CDR1 SQVTM, CDR2 ANQGSEA. CDR3 length: 14 residues. Sequencing used a population of CD138-negative cells sorted from bone marrow. The TCR comes from a donor at least 40 years old with multiple myeloma. The rearrangement links TRBV29-1 to TRBJ1-4, with D perhaps matching TRBD1 (5 bases). The CDR3 DNA sequence: TGCAGCGTTGAAGGGGACGGACGGAATGAAAAACCGTTTTTT. It yields the protein CSVEGDGRNEKPFF.